This is a list of T cell receptor beta chains from one sample in a study of T cells in localized non-small cell lung cancer. Repertoires were generated with immunoSEQ multiplex PCR, while TCRdb's copy carries only in-frame clones and drops some. This table holds about 36,000 clones, 70% to 90% found once. The starting material was peripheral blood, obtained before any cancer treatment. All receptors derive from a woman between 35 and 75 years old with stage I lung adenocarcinoma. The CDR3 runs from the conserved cysteine through the conserved F or W. A D gene is named only where the DNA matches it firmly. Clone size is given for some rows only: seen once, a few or many times, or a class if the clone is expanded.

V gene: TRBV4-1; D gene: NA; clone size: NA; J gene: TRBJ1-6; CDR3 protein: CASRQVGGSPLHF; CDR3 DNA: TGCGCCAGCAGGCAGGTTGGGGGTTCACCCCTCCACTTT
V gene: TRBV2; D gene: TRBD1; clone size: NA; J gene: TRBJ2-5; CDR3 protein: CASSPEGQGGETQYF; CDR3 DNA: TGTGCCAGCAGCCCCGAAGGACAGGGTGGGGAGACCCAGTACTTC
V gene: TRBV9; D gene: TRBD1; clone size: NA; J gene: TRBJ2-2; CDR3 protein: CASSVLQGPGELFF; CDR3 DNA: TGTGCCAGCAGCGTGCTACAGGGGCCCGGGGAGCTGTTTTTT
V gene: TRBV2; D gene: TRBD2; clone size: NA; J gene: TRBJ2-2; CDR3 protein: CASSGGRSNTGELFF; CDR3 DNA: TGTGCCAGCAGTGGCGGGAGATCGAACACCGGGGAGCTGTTTTTT
V gene: TRBV11-2; D gene: TRBD2; clone size: NA; J gene: TRBJ2-6; CDR3 protein: CASNHFAGRAESGANVLTF; CDR3 DNA: TGTGCCAGCAACCACTTCGCAGGGAGGGCCGAATCTGGGGCCAACGTCCTGACTTTC
V gene: TRBV28; D gene: TRBD1; clone size: NA; J gene: TRBJ2-7; CDR3 protein: CASRRTGYMYEQYF; CDR3 DNA: TGTGCCAGCAGACGGACAGGGTACATGTACGAGCAGTACTTC
V gene: TRBV6-1; D gene: NA; clone size: few; J gene: TRBJ1-5; CDR3 protein: CASSEGDRRSNQPQHF; CDR3 DNA: TGTGCCAGCAGTGAGGGCGACCGTCGGAGCAATCAGCCCCAGCATTTT
V gene: TRBV2; D gene: NA; clone size: NA; J gene: TRBJ1-1; CDR3 protein: CASSEADMNTEAFF; CDR3 DNA: TGTGCCAGCAGTGAGGCAGACATGAACACTGAAGCTTTCTTT
V gene: TRBV28; D gene: NA; clone size: NA; J gene: TRBJ1-4; CDR3 protein: CASRGHLEKLFF; CDR3 DNA: TGTGCCAGCAGGGGACACCTCGAAAAACTGTTTTTT
V gene: TRBV4-1; D gene: TRBD2; clone size: NA; J gene: TRBJ2-5; CDR3 protein: CASSQEFLAGGLRAQYF; CDR3 DNA: TGCGCCAGCAGCCAAGAATTCCTAGCGGGGGGCCTCCGGGCCCAGTACTTC
V gene: TRBV19; D gene: NA; clone size: NA; J gene: TRBJ2-3; CDR3 protein: CASSIGRIGTDTQYF; CDR3 DNA: TGTGCCAGTAGTATAGGTCGGATTGGCACAGATACGCAGTATTTT
V gene: TRBV19; D gene: NA; clone size: NA; J gene: TRBJ1-2; CDR3 protein: CASSITGFYGYTF; CDR3 DNA: TGTGCCAGTAGTATAACAGGATTCTATGGCTACACCTTC
V gene: TRBV7-2; D gene: NA; clone size: NA; J gene: TRBJ2-3; CDR3 protein: CASIITGPGTQYF; CDR3 DNA: TGTGCCAGCATTATAACCGGGCCAGGCACGCAGTATTTT
V gene: TRBV5-1; D gene: NA; clone size: NA; J gene: TRBJ2-3; CDR3 protein: CASSLEPSTDTQYF; CDR3 DNA: TGCGCCAGCAGCCTCGAACCTAGCACAGATACGCAGTATTTT
V gene: TRBV18; D gene: NA; clone size: NA; J gene: TRBJ2-7; CDR3 protein: CASSPSTTTYEQYF; CDR3 DNA: TGTGCCAGCTCACCCTCGACAACCACCTACGAGCAGTACTTC
V gene: TRBV7-9; D gene: NA; clone size: NA; J gene: TRBJ2-6; CDR3 protein: CASSPILGGTGANVLTF; CDR3 DNA: TGTGCCAGCAGCCCCATCCTAGGGGGTACTGGGGCCAACGTCCTGACTTTC
V gene: TRBV9; D gene: NA; clone size: NA; J gene: TRBJ1-6; CDR3 protein: CASSARLGNNSPLHF; CDR3 DNA: TGTGCCAGCAGCGCCCGTTTAGGGAATAATTCACCCCTCCACTTT
V gene: TRBV19; D gene: TRBD2; clone size: NA; J gene: TRBJ2-1; CDR3 protein: CASRSPGGTYNEQFF; CDR3 DNA: TGTGCCAGCCGGTCGCCGGGGGGTACCTACAATGAGCAGTTCTTC
V gene: TRBV7-8; D gene: NA; clone size: NA; J gene: TRBJ1-6; CDR3 protein: CASSLFWGVRNSPLHF; CDR3 DNA: TGTGCCAGCAGCTTATTTTGGGGTGTACGGAATTCACCCCTCCACTTT
V gene: TRBV18; D gene: TRBD1; clone size: NA; J gene: TRBJ2-2; CDR3 protein: CASSPDRSTGELFF; CDR3 DNA: TGTGCCAGCTCACCGGACAGGTCGACCGGGGAGCTGTTTTTT
V gene: TRBV7-2; D gene: TRBD2; clone size: NA; J gene: TRBJ2-5; CDR3 protein: CASSLGAGGQYF; CDR3 DNA: TGTGCCAGCAGCTTAGGTGCGGGGGGGCAGTACTTC
V gene: TRBV2; D gene: NA; clone size: few; J gene: TRBJ2-7; CDR3 protein: CASRNRVVAYEQYF; CDR3 DNA: TGTGCCAGCAGGAACAGGGTCGTGGCCTACGAGCAGTACTTC
V gene: TRBV7-9; D gene: TRBD1; clone size: few; J gene: TRBJ1-2; CDR3 protein: CASSPGQGGPRRGSWTF; CDR3 DNA: TGTGCCAGCAGCCCCGGGCAGGGGGGGCCACGGCGAGGTAGTTGGACCTTC
V gene: TRBV2; D gene: NA; clone size: NA; J gene: TRBJ1-6; CDR3 protein: CASSQWGNSPLHF; CDR3 DNA: TGTGCCAGCAGTCAATGGGGGAATTCACCCCTCCACTTT
V gene: TRBV18; D gene: TRBD1; clone size: NA; J gene: TRBJ1-2; CDR3 protein: CASSPTGERGYGYTF; CDR3 DNA: TGTGCCAGCTCACCGACAGGGGAGAGGGGCTATGGCTACACCTTC
V gene: TRBV4-3; D gene: NA; clone size: medium-sized; J gene: TRBJ1-4; CDR3 protein: CASSQEGSGGFEKLFF; CDR3 DNA: TGCGCCAGCAGCCAAGAAGGATCCGGGGGCTTTGAAAAACTGTTTTTT
V gene: TRBV18; D gene: NA; clone size: once; J gene: TRBJ1-1; CDR3 protein: CASSPPGARGTEAFF; CDR3 DNA: TGTGCCAGCTCACCACCTGGGGCCCGGGGGACTGAAGCTTTCTTT
V gene: TRBV18; D gene: TRBD2; clone size: NA; J gene: TRBJ2-3; CDR3 protein: CASSPFGLGGAFRTDTQYF; CDR3 DNA: TGTGCCAGCTCACCATTTGGCCTCGGGGGGGCCTTTCGGACAGATACGCAGTATTTT
V gene: TRBV12-5; D gene: NA; clone size: NA; J gene: TRBJ1-5; CDR3 protein: CASASARINQPQHF; CDR3 DNA: TGTGCTAGCGCATCGGCGAGGATCAATCAGCCCCAGCATTTT
V gene: TRBV18; D gene: TRBD1; clone size: once; J gene: TRBJ1-1; CDR3 protein: CASSTNDRGRNTEAFF; CDR3 DNA: TGTGCCAGCTCAACCAACGACAGGGGACGGAACACTGAAGCTTTCTTT
V gene: TRBV4-3; D gene: NA; clone size: few; J gene: TRBJ1-4; CDR3 protein: CASSQDGQTRPNEKLFF; CDR3 DNA: TGCGCCAGCAGCCAAGATGGGCAGACAAGACCTAATGAAAAACTGTTTTTT
V gene: TRBV11-2; D gene: NA; clone size: NA; J gene: TRBJ1-6; CDR3 protein: CASSPEALLNSPLHF; CDR3 DNA: TGTGCCAGCAGCCCTGAGGCACTCCTTAATTCACCCCTCCACTTT
V gene: TRBV7-7; D gene: NA; clone size: NA; J gene: TRBJ2-5; CDR3 protein: CASSPRVQETQYF; CDR3 DNA: TGTGCTAGCAGCCCCAGGGTTCAGGAGACCCAGTACTTC
V gene: TRBV27; D gene: TRBD1; clone size: NA; J gene: TRBJ1-6; CDR3 protein: CASSPPGGRNRSPLHF; CDR3 DNA: TGTGCCAGCAGTCCCCCAGGGGGGCGTAATCGGTCACCCCTCCACTTT
V gene: TRBV9; D gene: NA; clone size: few; J gene: TRBJ1-1; CDR3 protein: CASSVEVTGWTEAFF; CDR3 DNA: TGTGCCAGCAGCGTAGAGGTTACGGGATGGACTGAAGCTTTCTTT
V gene: TRBV5-4; D gene: TRBD1; clone size: NA; J gene: TRBJ2-5; CDR3 protein: CASSTNRDRGETQYF; CDR3 DNA: TGTGCCAGCAGCACAAACCGGGACAGGGGGGAGACCCAGTACTTC
V gene: TRBV18; D gene: NA; clone size: NA; J gene: TRBJ2-4; CDR3 protein: CASSPGRGTLAKNIQYF; CDR3 DNA: TGTGCCAGCTCACCAGGGCGCGGGACACTGGCCAAAAACATTCAGTACTTC